This T cell receptor beta chain was sequenced in a study of shared clonotypes between healthy human individuals. Sorted subsets were amplified in replicate PCRs using approximately 0.2 ug DNA, 30,000 to 35,000 T cell genomes. The data were produced by immunoSEQ multiplex PCR, yet TCRdb's version contains in-frame clones alone and is incomplete. The repertoire has approximately 530,000 clones, roughly 95% of them found once; the top ten carry 0.06%. CD4+ cell separation produced CD45RA+ naive and CD45RA-negative memory subsets. The CDR3 is 10 amino acids. Per germline, CDR1 SQVTM and CDR2 ANQGSEA. The V end was cut by 3 bases, the J end by 13 bases, with 12 bases between.

Sequencing used naive CD4+ T cells sorted from blood. Subset defined: CD45RA+ positively selected. This chain uses TRBV29-1 with TRBJ2-5; unclear D gene. This TCR was recovered from a woman in her twenties or thirties in good health. The CDR3 sequence is CSVELRSLYF. Here the CDR3 DNA reads TGCAGCGTTGAGTTGCGGAGTCTGTACTTC.